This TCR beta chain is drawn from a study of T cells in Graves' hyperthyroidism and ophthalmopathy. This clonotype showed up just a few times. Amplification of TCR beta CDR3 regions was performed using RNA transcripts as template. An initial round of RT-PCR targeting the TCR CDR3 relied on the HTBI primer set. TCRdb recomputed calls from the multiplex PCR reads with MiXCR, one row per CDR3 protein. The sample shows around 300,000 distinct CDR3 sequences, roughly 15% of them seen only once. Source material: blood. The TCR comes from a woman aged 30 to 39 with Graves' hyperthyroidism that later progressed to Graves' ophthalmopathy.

The CDR3 here is CASSQEGTAGHYGYTF. The DNA for the CDR3 is TGCGCCAGCAGCCAAGAAGGGACAGCGGGCCACTATGGCTACACCTTC. The V call is TRBV4-1, the J call TRBJ1-2, with 7 bases that match TRBD1. This CDR3 contains 16 residues. Germline CDR1 reads MGHRA; CDR2 reads YSYEKL. V was clipped by 0 bases and J by 3 bases; unmatched bases: 7.